This section outlines one T cell receptor (beta chain) sequence together with its context. Its specificity is not known. This record comes from a study of T cell responses to AZD1222 COVID-19 vaccine. General study findings and limits: Females made up more of the donors, who were largely white British, and clonal diversity may have come out too low. Repertoire sampling occurred only after the peak T cell response. A rise in Spike-specific TCR breadth and depth followed two AZD1222 doses. Epitopes outside B.1.351 and B.1.1.7 mutated regions reportedly drew nearly half of spike TCRs.

Data came from immunoSEQ multiplex PCR; TCRdb stores just in-frame clones and leaves some out. Of more than 150,000 clones in the sample, around 87% were seen once. The CDR3 contains 15 residues. Trimming removed 2 bases from V and 5 bases from J; junction bases left unmatched: 5. Germline V gives CDR1 MDHEN, CDR2 SYDVKM. The source was peripheral blood, collected 28 days after the second AZD1222 dose. The chain carries TRBV28 and TRBJ2-3; 9 bases line up with TRBD2. The clonotype comes from an adult who received the AZD1222 COVID-19 vaccine. The CDR3 coding sequence is TGTGCCAGCAGTTTACCCCAACTAGCGGGAGATACGCAGTATTTT. Residues: CASSLPQLAGDTQYF.